This TCR beta chain stems from a study of radiotherapy plus CTLA-4 blockade in lung cancer. Study-wide background: Objective responses were recorded in 15% to 20% of patients, with disease control recorded in less than 40%.

V was pared by 4 bases and J by 3 bases, with 8 bases between. Looked up from germline, CDR1 is SGHTS and CDR2 is YDEGEE. CDR3 length: 12 residues. Regarding this clone: Its antigen is unknown.

Method: immunoSEQ multiplex PCR; TCRdb's copy keeps in-frame clones and lacks some. The repertoire holds 85,000 to 90,000 clones, with around 87% as singletons. Study-level findings and limits: Reportedly, early blood T cell clone dynamics best predicted response, with interferon-beta. Subsequent to radiotherapy plus ipilimumab, tumor-derived TCR clones underwent expansion in blood.

The clonotype comes from a human donor with non-small cell lung cancer that progressed on radiotherapy plus ipilimumab. The genes are TRBV5-8 and TRBJ2-7; maybe TRBD1 (6 bases). Sequenced here: peripheral blood, sampled from a patient treated with radiotherapy plus ipilimumab. The CDR3 spells CASSRDNYEQYF. The CDR3 DNA sequence: TGTGCCAGCAGCAGGGACAACTACGAGCAGTACTTC. Supplemented by reference TRBV5-8 and TRBJ2-7, the full variable domain reads EAGVTQSPTHLIKTRGQQATLRCSPISGHTSVYWYQQALGLGLQFLLWYDEGEERNRGNFPPRFSGRQFPNYSSELNVNALELEDSALYLCASSRDNYEQYFGPGTRLTVT.